This T cell receptor (beta chain) is drawn from a study of shared clonotypes between healthy human individuals. Once extracted for a subset, genomic DNA was divided evenly among several immunoSEQ plates. Here immunoSEQ multiplex PCR was the method, and the copy in TCRdb shows in-frame clones only, minus some. Among around 430,000 clones, 79% were seen once, and the ten largest hold 13%. This CDR3 comprises 15 residues. V lost 7 bases to trimming and J lost 0 bases, with 15 bases between them. From germline, CDR1 is SGHRS and CDR2 YFSETQ. This clone was seen once. Material: PBMCs. This receptor was taken from a woman in her thirties or forties in good health. Some clones in this sample may be carry-over from other donors' samples. This chain connects TRBV5-1 to TRBJ2-3; D not resolved. CDR3 residues: CASGLQEPSTDTQYF. In DNA, the CDR3 is TGCGCCAGCGGGCTCCAGGAGCCTAGCACAGATACGCAGTATTTT.